One and the same sample provided the 14 T cell receptor beta chains below, sequenced in a study of yellow fever vaccine responses in identical twins. MiXCR, applied by TCRdb to the RT-PCR reads, yields one record per CDR3 protein. The table includes some 11,000 distinct CDR3 sequences, around three quarters detected once. This specimen was T cells from blood (PBMCs), unsorted or a sorted subset (not recorded which), taken before or after yellow fever vaccination (not recorded which). Every receptor here comes from a woman aged 18-35 years who received the yellow fever vaccine.

The genes are TRBV9 and TRBJ1-1; TRBD1 is a possible D gene (5 bases). The V gene's germline CDR1 is SGDLS and CDR2 YYNGEE. The ends were cut back, 3 bases at V and 8 bases at J, with 8 bases in the middle. There are 11 residues in the CDR3. CDR3 residues: CASSARDEAFF. The CDR3 DNA is TGTGCCAGCAGCGCCCGGGACGAAGCTTTCTTT.

The rearrangement links TRBV15 to TRBJ2-3, with 10 bases aligning to TRBD2. The CDR3 loop spans 15 amino acids. V gave up 7 bases and J gave up 4 bases; unmatched junction bases: 8. Germline lookup yields CDR1 LNHNV and CDR2 YYDKDF (reference sequence). This CDR3 is CATKASGSLSDTQYF. Here the CDR3 DNA reads TGTGCCACCAAGGCTAGCGGGAGCTTGTCAGATACGCAGTATTTT.

This sequence joins TRBV13 and TRBJ2-7; 10 bases map to TRBD2. Germline values: CDR1 PRHDT, CDR2 FYEKMQ (reference sequence). There are 15 residues in the CDR3. J gave up 0 bases and V 4 bases, and 3 bases lay outside the gene matches. In DNA form, the CDR3 reads TGTGCCAGCAGCTCCCCTAGCGGGAGCTCCTACGAGCAGTACTTC. It codes for CASSSPSGSSYEQYF.

V is TRBV20-1 and J is TRBJ2-1; TRBD2 aligns across 7 bases. Germline V gives CDR1 DFQATT, CDR2 SNEGSKA (reference sequence). The J segment lost 5 bases and the V segment lost 0 bases, leaving 4 bases of the junction unmatched. CDR3 length: 14 residues. The CDR3 nucleotides are TGCAGTGCTAGAGACCCCGGACTAGACAATGAGCAGTTCTTC. Translation: CSARDPGLDNEQFF.

The chain employs TRBV2 and TRBJ1-6; a possible D gene is TRBD1 (6 bases). There are 15 residues in the CDR3. V was pared by 3 bases and J by 8 bases, with 14 bases between. CDR1 is SNHLY and CDR2 is FYNNEI in the germline V gene. CDR3 loop: CASSDRGHKDSPLHF. DNA for the CDR3: TGTGCCAGCAGTGATAGGGGACACAAAGATTCACCCCTCCACTTT.

This clonotype was detected a few times. This CDR3 reads CASRAPYGYTF. The CDR3 region has the DNA TGTGCCAGCAGAGCGCCATATGGCTACACCTTC. This sequence joins TRBV25-1 and TRBJ1-2, with D hard to call. CDR3 length: 11 residues. The germline V gene encodes CDR1 MGHDK and CDR2 SYGVNS. V shed 6 bases and J shed 5 bases, with 7 bases lying between them.

This chain uses TRBV28 with TRBJ2-4, with 7 bases matching TRBD1. With V trimmed by 5 bases and J by 7 bases, 8 bases remained unmatched. The CDR3 loop spans 14 amino acids. Per the germline V gene, CDR1 is MDHEN and CDR2 is SYDVKM. This CDR3 is CASSRTGFSNIQYF. As DNA, the CDR3 is TGTGCCAGCAGTCGGACAGGCTTCTCCAACATTCAGTACTTC.

This rearrangement joins TRBV5-1 to TRBJ2-7; D is possibly TRBD1 (6 bases). Trimming removed 4 bases at V and 6 bases at J, with 8 bases between. Germline lookup yields CDR1 SGHRS and CDR2 YFSETQ. This CDR3 is built from 11 residues. The CDR3 DNA reads TGCGCCAGCAGCAAAGGGGGCGAGCAGTACTTC. As protein: CASSKGGEQYF.

A few counts support this clonotype. The rearrangement links TRBV20-1 to TRBJ2-3; 7 bases fit TRBD1. The V gene end was trimmed by 1 base and the J gene end by 2 bases; junction bases not matched to a gene: 15. The length of the CDR3 is 18 residues. Per germline, CDR1 DFQATT and CDR2 SNEGSKA (reference sequence). The chain's CDR3 is CSARAIPSTGSYTDTQYF. The CDR3 DNA reads TGCAGTGCTAGAGCTATACCTTCGACAGGGTCCTACACAGATACGCAGTATTTT.

The V and J genes are TRBV19 and TRBJ1-1, with a tentative D call TRBD1 (5 bases). The CDR3 runs to 12 residues. Germline assignment: CDR1 LNHDA and CDR2 SQIVND (reference sequence). V was pared by 10 bases and J by 0 bases, with 9 bases between. The CDR3 loop is CATTALNTEAFF. DNA of the CDR3: TGTGCCACGACAGCGTTGAACACTGAAGCTTTCTTT.

The rearrangement joins TRBV7-9 to TRBJ2-1; TRBD2 might be the D (6 bases). Germline-derived CDR1 and CDR2 are SEHNR and FQNEAQ (reference sequence). With 8 bases removed from V and 3 bases from J, the gap between germline ends came to 11 bases. This CDR3 contains 13 residues. The CDR3 reads CASQGGLYNEQFF. The DNA of the CDR3 is TGTGCCAGCCAGGGAGGTCTCTACAATGAGCAGTTCTTC.

This chain uses TRBV7-9 with TRBJ2-1, with D perhaps given as TRBD1 or TRBD2 (5 bases each). This CDR3 has 14 amino acids. Germline CDR1 reads SEHNR; CDR2 reads FQNEAQ (reference sequence). With 5 bases removed from V and 6 bases from J, the gap between germline ends came to 14 bases. The CDR3 sequence is CASSPPEGLNEQFF. CDR3 DNA sequence: TGTGCCAGCAGCCCCCCAGAGGGGCTCAATGAGCAGTTCTTC.

The rearrangement links TRBV18 to TRBJ2-3; 8 bases fit TRBD2. CDR3 size: 18 residues. With V trimmed by 2 bases and J by 2 bases, 12 bases remained unmatched. Looked up from germline, CDR1 is KGHSH and CDR2 is LQKENI. CDR3 amino acids: CASSPSESGGVLTDTQYF. DNA of the CDR3: TGTGCCAGCTCACCATCGGAAAGCGGGGGCGTACTCACAGATACGCAGTATTTT.

J is TRBJ1-1 and V is TRBV4-2; a weak D match, TRBD1 (6 bases). V lost 3 bases and J 0 bases, leaving 14 bases between the germline ends. The germline CDR1 and CDR2 sequences are LGHNA and YNFKEQ. This CDR3 is 16 amino acids long. DNA of the CDR3: TGTGCCAGCAGCCATCACGAGGGGGATATGAACACTGAAGCTTTCTTT. This gives the protein CASSHHEGDMNTEAFF.